Sequencing of this TCR beta chain was carried out in a study of T cells after posttransplantation cyclophosphamide. About this clone: As yet, its antigen is unknown.

The germline V gene encodes CDR1 MNHEY and CDR2 SMNVEV (reference sequence). CDR3 length equals 16 residues. V lost 3 bases to trimming and J lost 3 bases, with 17 bases between them. General observations from the study: Recipient CMV seropositivity and CMV reactivation strongly tracked TRB clonality. Tissue-infiltrating T cells from skin or gut overlapped little with blood T cells. Donor CD8+ memory clones often dominated recipient blood repertoires at later times.

Sequencing was performed with immunoSEQ multiplex PCR; in TCRdb, only in-frame clones are kept and a portion is missing. The table includes about 200 clones, more than 70% detected once. Sequencing was done on a sample of gut tissue. V usage is TRBV27 and J usage is TRBJ1-1, with a tentative D call TRBD1 (6 bases). The sequence was obtained from a man aged 50-59 years. The CDR3 loop is CASSFGIDRLDTEAFF. As DNA, the CDR3 is TGTGCCAGCAGTTTTGGGATAGACAGGCTGGACACTGAAGCTTTCTTT.